This passage covers 15 T cell receptor beta chains from one sample sequenced in a study of cytomegalovirus exposure and HLA in healthy donors. The primer mix had 60 Vbeta and 13 Jbeta primers. Profiled with immunoSEQ multiplex PCR; TCRdb holds only in-frame clones, not every one. Here the sample spans about 230,000 clones, 70% to 85% being singletons. Sequenced: PBMCs. The receptors derive from a woman aged 40 to 55 in good health and CMV-seronegative.

CDR3 nucleotides: TGTGCCAGCAGCCCCGCCGGGACTGAAGCTTTCTTT. It codes for CASSPAGTEAFF. The chain is built from TRBV7-2 and TRBJ1-1; D gene unclear. Germline CDR1 reads SGHTA; CDR2 reads FQGNSA. Between the trimmed V and J ends, which lost 5 bases and 5 bases, there was a span of 9 bases. The CDR3 totals 12 residues.

J is TRBJ2-7 and V is TRBV21-1; the DNA was not compared with TRBD1, the D call given in the table. TRBV21-1 is noted as a pseudogene. CDR3 length: 20 amino acids. The CDR3 sequence: CASKPYGTGIFKGSSYEQYF. The DNA for the CDR3 is TGTGCCAGCAAGCCCTATGGAACAGGGATTTTTAAGGGTTCGTCCTACGAGCAGTACTTC.

The DNA for the CDR3 is TGTGCCAGCAGCGTAGGCGCGTCCTATGGCTACACCTTC. Translation: CASSVGASYGYTF. This chain joins TRBV9 and TRBJ1-2; no reliable D call. CDR1 SGDLS and CDR2 YYNGEE come from the germline V gene. This CDR3 has 13 residues. Trimming left V 0 bases short and J 4 bases short, with 7 bases between.

This clone was detected a few times. The chain is built from TRBV28 and TRBJ2-6; 7 positions agree with TRBD1. CDR1 MDHEN and CDR2 SYDVKM come from the germline V gene. The CDR3 totals 18 residues. With V trimmed by 5 bases and J by 0 bases, 10 bases remained unmatched. The DNA of the CDR3 is TGTGCCAGCAGTCCATGGGACAGAAGTACCTCTGGGGCCAACGTCCTGACTTTC. Protein: CASSPWDRSTSGANVLTF.

The rearrangement uses TRBV5-6 and TRBJ2-5, with 8 bases fitting TRBD1. The closer fit of TRBJ2-7 to the DNA end suggests the J call may be wrong. The CDR3 covers 14 residues. CDR1 is SGHDT, CDR2 YYEEEE, per germline. This CDR3 is CASSRVRGPYEQYF. The CDR3, as DNA: TGTGCCAGCAGTCGAGTCAGGGGGCCCTACGAGCAGTACTTC.

The genes are TRBV4-1 and TRBJ1-1; 11 bases are shared with TRBD1. Germline V gene sequence: CDR1 MGHRA, CDR2 YSYEKL. CDR3 length: 15 residues. V lost 1 base, J lost 11 bases, and 9 bases stayed unmatched. CDR3 region: CASSQATRTGGGAFF. CDR3 nucleotides: TGCGCCAGCAGCCAAGCGACTCGGACAGGGGGCGGTGCTTTCTTT.

The chain combines TRBV28 with TRBJ2-7; TRBD2 is a possible D gene (5 bases). This CDR3 has 13 amino acids. V was pared by 7 bases and J by 3 bases, with 13 bases between. Germline V gene data show CDR1 as MDHEN and CDR2 as SYDVKM. Here the CDR3 DNA reads TGTGCCAGCATGTTCGGACTGGGCTACGAGCAGTACTTC. Its protein is CASMFGLGYEQYF.

This chain connects TRBV27 to TRBJ2-1; 9 bases map to TRBD1. Germline loops: CDR1 MNHEY, CDR2 SMNVEV (reference sequence). The CDR3 runs 15 residues. V trimming: 5 bases; J trimming: 2 bases; junction bases outside the gene matches: 4. The CDR3 spells CASSHTGGTYNEQFF. CDR3 coding DNA: TGTGCCAGCAGTCATACAGGGGGCACCTACAATGAGCAGTTCTTC.

CDR3 region: CAWSDAGAETQYF. CDR3 bases: TGTGCCTGGAGTGATGCAGGTGCAGAGACCCAGTACTTC. The chain couples TRBV30 to TRBJ2-5; the D is unclear. V was shortened by 1 base and J by 4 bases, with 10 bases between the two germline ends. The CDR3 totals 13 residues. CDR1 GTSNPN and CDR2 SVGIG come from the germline V gene (reference sequence).

CDR3 region: CASSHRATEAFF. The CDR3 DNA reads as TGTGCCAGCAGCCACAGGGCAACTGAAGCTTTCTTT. The chain is built from TRBV7-9 and TRBJ1-1; the D gene is possibly TRBD1 (6 bases). CDR1 and CDR2 from the germline V gene are SEHNR and FQNEAQ (reference sequence). The V end lost 5 bases, the J end lost 5 bases, and 9 bases lay between the germline ends. The CDR3 is 12 amino acids. Complete variable domain (other parts from reference TRBV7-9 and TRBJ1-1): DTGVSQNPRHKITKRGQNVTFRCDPISEHNRLYWYRQTLGQGPEFLTYFQNEAQLEKSRLLSDRFSAERPKGSFSTLEIQRTEQGDSAMYLCASSHRATEAFFGQGTRLTVV.

This sequence joins TRBV18 and TRBJ2-7; no clear D gene. Trimming pared 6 bases from V and 0 bases from J, leaving 15 bases between. This CDR3 is 15 amino acids long. The germline V gene encodes CDR1 KGHSH and CDR2 LQKENI. CDR3: CASSSHSSYSYEQYF. The CDR3 coding sequence is TGTGCCAGCTCGTCCCATAGCAGCTACTCCTACGAGCAGTACTTC.

The J gene is TRBJ2-5, the V gene TRBV19, with D tentatively TRBD1 (6 bases). The germline gives CDR1 LNHDA, CDR2 SQIVND (reference sequence). Trimming removed 4 bases from V and 1 base from J, with 16 bases in between. This CDR3 contains 16 residues. The CDR3 protein is CASSTRDKGLQETQYF. The CDR3 DNA follows: TGTGCCAGTAGTACCCGGGACAAAGGACTCCAAGAGACCCAGTACTTC. The variable domain in full, with the rest retrieved from reference TRBV19 and TRBJ2-5, is DGGITQSPKYLFRKEGQNVTLSCEQNLNHDAMYWYRQDPGQGLRLIYYSQIVNDFQKGDIAEGYSVSREKKESFPLTVTSAQKNPTAFYLCASSTRDKGLQETQYFGPGTRLLVL.

J is TRBJ2-3 and V is TRBV5-4, with D possibly TRBD1 on 6 matching bases. Germline lookup yields CDR1 SGHNT and CDR2 YYREEE (reference sequence). This CDR3 is 14 amino acids long. Trimming pared 3 bases from V and 2 bases from J, leaving 10 bases between. The CDR3 DNA follows: TGTGCCAGCAGCTCTGGACAGATCACAGATACGCAGTATTTT. The encoded protein is CASSSGQITDTQYF.

The rearrangement uses TRBV15 and TRBJ2-1, with D possibly being TRBD1 (5 bases). The V and J ends lost 0 bases and 5 bases respectively, with 14 bases between them. Germline V gene data show CDR1 as LNHNV and CDR2 as YYDKDF (reference sequence). This CDR3 has 16 residues. The CDR3 nucleotides are TGTGCCACCAGCAGAGATCGCGCGTGGGGCAACAATGAGCAGTTCTTC. Protein product: CATSRDRAWGNNEQFF.

This clone has a single count. J is TRBJ1-1 and V is TRBV15; no firm D call. CDR1 and CDR2 (germline): LNHNV, YYDKDF (reference sequence). The CDR3 sequence is 12 residues long. V gave up 6 bases and J gave up 2 bases, with 7 bases separating them. The CDR3 DNA follows: TGTGCCACCAGGGAGGCTAACACTGAAGCTTTCTTT. Its protein is CATREANTEAFF.